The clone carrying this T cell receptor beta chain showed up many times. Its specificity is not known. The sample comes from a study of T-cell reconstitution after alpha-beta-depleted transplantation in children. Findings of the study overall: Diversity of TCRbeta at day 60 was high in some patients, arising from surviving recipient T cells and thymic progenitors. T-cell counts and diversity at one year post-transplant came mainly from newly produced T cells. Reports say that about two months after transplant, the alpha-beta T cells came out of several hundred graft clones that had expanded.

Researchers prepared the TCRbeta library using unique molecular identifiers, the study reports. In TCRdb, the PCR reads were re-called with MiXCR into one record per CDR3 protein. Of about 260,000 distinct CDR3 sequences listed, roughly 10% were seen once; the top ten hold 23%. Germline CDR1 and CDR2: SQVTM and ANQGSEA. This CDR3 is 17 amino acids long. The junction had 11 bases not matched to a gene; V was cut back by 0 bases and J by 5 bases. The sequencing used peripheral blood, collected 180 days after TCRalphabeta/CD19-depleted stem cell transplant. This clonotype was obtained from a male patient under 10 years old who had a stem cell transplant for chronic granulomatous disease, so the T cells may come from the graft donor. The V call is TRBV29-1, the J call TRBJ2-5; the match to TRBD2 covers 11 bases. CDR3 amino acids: CSVEDLAGGLQGETQYF. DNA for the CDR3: TGCAGCGTTGAAGACCTAGCGGGAGGCTTACAAGGGGAGACCCAGTACTTC. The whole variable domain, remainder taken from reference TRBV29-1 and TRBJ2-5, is SAVISQKPSRDICQRGTSLTIQCQVDSQVTMMFWYRQQPGQSLTLIATANQGSEATYESGFVIDKFPISRPNLTFSTLTVSNMSPEDSSIYLCSVEDLAGGLQGETQYFGPGTRLLVL.